This T cell receptor (beta chain) came from a study of blood T cell repertoires in COVID-19. Looking at the study overall: The United States, Italy and Spain provided the acute and convalescent COVID-19 samples. In each case, the material was cDNA or gDNA derived from T cells, B-cell-depleted T cells, or PBMCs.

Sequenced by immunoSEQ multiplex PCR; TCRdb stores in-frame clones only, minus some. Here the sample spans about 300,000 clones, roughly 83% being singletons. This CDR3 region has 16 residues. Trimming stripped 3 bases from V and 3 bases from J, with 14 bases between. The germline V gene encodes CDR1 MGHRA and CDR2 YSYEKL. This rearrangement joins TRBV4-1 to TRBJ1-4; D is possibly TRBD1 (5 bases). The receptor was isolated from a woman between 50 and 59 years old with acute or convalescent COVID-19. Sequenced sample: peripheral blood. DNA of the CDR3: TGCGCCAGCAGCCAGGAGGGGCGGGCACCTAATGAAAAACTGTTTTTT. Translating gives CASSQEGRAPNEKLFF.